The 5 T cell receptor beta chains below come from one sample, sequenced in a study of cytomegalovirus exposure and HLA in healthy donors. Primers: 60 Vbeta forward and 13 Jbeta reverse. Here immunoSEQ multiplex PCR was the method, and the copy in TCRdb shows in-frame clones only, minus some. The sample is made up of tens of thousands of clones, and the top ten hold 4.5% to 6.5% of it. The sequenced sample was PBMCs. All receptors come from a woman in her thirties or forties in good health and CMV-seropositive.

With regard to this clone: Other DNA sequences within the sample encode an identical CDR3. The chain uses TRBV10-3 and TRBJ1-2; 8 positions agree with TRBD1. Germline V lookup: CDR1 ENHRY, CDR2 SYGVKD. With 4 bases clipped from V and 4 bases from J, the junction kept 5 bases outside the gene matches. CDR3 length: 14 amino acids. CDR3 sequence (DNA): TGTGCCATCAGTGCAACAGGGGGGCCCTATGGCTACACCTTC. This sequence encodes CAISATGGPYGYTF.

The chain is built from TRBV2 and TRBJ1-5; D remains unclear. V shed 3 bases and J shed 5 bases, with 17 bases lying between them. The CDR3 totals 16 residues. Per the germline V gene, CDR1 is SNHLY and CDR2 is FYNNEI. This chain's CDR3 is CASSDTAGSVDQPQHF. In DNA form, the CDR3 reads TGTGCCAGCAGTGATACGGCAGGATCGGTCGATCAGCCCCAGCATTTT. The whole variable domain, remainder taken from reference TRBV2 and TRBJ1-5, is EPEVTQTPSHQVTQMGQEVILRCVPISNHLYFYWYRQILGQKVEFLVSFYNNEISEKSEIFDDQFSVERPDGSNFTLKIRSTKLEDSAMYFCASSDTAGSVDQPQHFGDGTRLSIL.

The J gene is TRBJ2-5, the V gene TRBV2, with 9 bases lining up with TRBD1. CDR3 length equals 17 residues. Germline CDR1 is SNHLY and CDR2 is FYNNEI. V shed 8 bases and J 5 bases; nucleotides not matched to a gene: 18. CDR3 sequence: CASLDTGTGRGGETQYF. The CDR3 nucleotides are TGTGCCAGCCTAGACACGGGGACAGGGCGAGGGGGGGAGACCCAGTACTTC.

J is TRBJ1-4 and V is TRBV2; the match to TRBD1 covers 10 bases. The CDR3 sequence is 14 residues long. Germline V gene data show CDR1 as SNHLY and CDR2 as FYNNEI. Trimming cost V 7 bases and J 8 bases; bases outside gene matches: 7. The CDR3 region has the DNA TGTGCCAGCAATACGACAGGGGGCGTAGAAAAACTGTTTTTT. This sequence encodes CASNTTGGVEKLFF. The full variable domain, with the rest looked up from reference TRBV2 and TRBJ1-4, is EPEVTQTPSHQVTQMGQEVILRCVPISNHLYFYWYRQILGQKVEFLVSFYNNEISEKSEIFDDQFSVERPDGSNFTLKIRSTKLEDSAMYFCASNTTGGVEKLFFGSGTQLSVL.

This rearrangement joins TRBV19 to TRBJ2-7; TRBD1 is a possible D gene (6 bases). Germline CDR1 LNHDA, CDR2 SQIVND (reference sequence). The V gene lost 6 bases and the J gene lost 3 bases, with 24 bases spanning the gap. The CDR3 has 17 amino acids. In DNA, the CDR3 is TGTGCCAGTAGCCAACTCAGACAGGTTTGGGAGTACTACGAGCAGTACTTC. The encoded protein is CASSQLRQVWEYYEQYF.